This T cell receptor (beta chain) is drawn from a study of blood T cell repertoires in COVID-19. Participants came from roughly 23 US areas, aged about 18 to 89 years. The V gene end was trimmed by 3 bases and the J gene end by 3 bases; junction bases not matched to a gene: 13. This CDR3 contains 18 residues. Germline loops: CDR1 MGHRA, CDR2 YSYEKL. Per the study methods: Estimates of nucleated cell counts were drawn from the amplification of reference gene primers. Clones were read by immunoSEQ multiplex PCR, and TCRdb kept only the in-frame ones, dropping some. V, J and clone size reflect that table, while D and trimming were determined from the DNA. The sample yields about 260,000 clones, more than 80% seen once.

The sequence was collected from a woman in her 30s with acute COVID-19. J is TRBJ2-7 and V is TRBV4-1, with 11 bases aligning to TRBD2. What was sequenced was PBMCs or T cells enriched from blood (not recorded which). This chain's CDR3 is CASSQDRHGTSGLYEQYF. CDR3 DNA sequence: TGCGCCAGCAGCCAGGACAGGCACGGGACTAGCGGCCTCTACGAGCAGTACTTC.